This T cell receptor beta chain was observed in a study of T cell repertoires in ileal Crohn's disease. Some clones are missing from TCRdb's copy, which holds only in-frame ones; the method was immunoSEQ multiplex PCR. The sample carries approximately 27,000 clones, around 80% recorded once. Germline V gene data show CDR1 as SGHKS and CDR2 as YYEKEE (reference sequence). This CDR3 has 17 residues. The V end lost 4 bases, the J end lost 0 bases, and 17 bases lay between the germline ends. This clone was seen a handful of times. Its antigen is not identified. Study-level findings and limits: All patients with clonality above 26.8% had endoscopic recurrence. Mucosal expansions were suggested to be mainly CD8 T cells.

V gene TRBV5-5 combines with J gene TRBJ1-5; TRBD1 might be the D (6 bases). The TCR sequence derives from an adult with Crohn's disease. Sequencing input: ileal tissue. CDR3 in DNA: TGTGCCAGCAGCGGACTTCCCGGGACAAATAGCAATCAGCCCCAGCATTTT. It codes for CASSGLPGTNSNQPQHF.